The present T cell receptor beta chain was sequenced within a study of monozygotic twins with inflammatory bowel disease. CDR3 length: 13 residues. Germline assignment: CDR1 SGHNT and CDR2 YYREEE (reference sequence). Following a re-call of the 5' RACE reads, TCRdb has one entry per CDR3 protein and lacks DNA. The sample totals 300,000 to 400,000 distinct CDR3 sequences; its top ten clones hold 2% to 3%. The study, taken as a whole, reports: The co-twins with IBD showed lower TCRbeta diversity (inverse Simpson) than their healthy siblings.

Details on this clonotype: No antigen is known for it.

The sample was blood. V and J are TRBV5-4 and TRBJ2-7; TCRdb indicates TRBD1, and absent DNA this call remains unverified. This clonotype was obtained from a human donor with ulcerative colitis or Crohn's disease, or a healthy co-twin of an affected twin (not recorded which). CDR3 protein: CATGRGSTYEQYF.